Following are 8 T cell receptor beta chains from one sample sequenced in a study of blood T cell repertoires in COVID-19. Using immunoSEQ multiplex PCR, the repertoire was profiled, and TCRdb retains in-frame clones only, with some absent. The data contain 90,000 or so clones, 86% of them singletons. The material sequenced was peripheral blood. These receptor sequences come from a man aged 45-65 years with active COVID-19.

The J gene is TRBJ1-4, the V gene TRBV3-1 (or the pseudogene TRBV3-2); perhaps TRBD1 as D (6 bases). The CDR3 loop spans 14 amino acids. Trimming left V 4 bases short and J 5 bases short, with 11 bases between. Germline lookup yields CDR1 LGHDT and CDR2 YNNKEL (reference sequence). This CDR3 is CASSPTGKNEKLFF. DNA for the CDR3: TGTGCCAGCAGCCCTACAGGGAAGAATGAAAAACTGTTTTTT.

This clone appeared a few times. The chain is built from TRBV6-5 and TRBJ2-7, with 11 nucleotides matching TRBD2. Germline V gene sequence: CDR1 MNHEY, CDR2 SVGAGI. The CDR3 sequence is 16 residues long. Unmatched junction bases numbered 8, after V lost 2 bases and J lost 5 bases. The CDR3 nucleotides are TGTGCCAGCAGTTACGACTCTAGCGGGAGGACACACGAGCAGTACTTC. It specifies CASSYDSSGRTHEQYF.

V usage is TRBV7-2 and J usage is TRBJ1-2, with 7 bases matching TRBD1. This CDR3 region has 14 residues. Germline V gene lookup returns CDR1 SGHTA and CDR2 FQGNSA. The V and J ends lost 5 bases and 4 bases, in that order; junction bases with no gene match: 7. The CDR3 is CASSRRDRVYGYTF. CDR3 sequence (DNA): TGTGCCAGCAGCCGCCGGGACAGAGTCTATGGCTACACCTTC.

The CDR3 loop is CASSIQGNTEAFF. CDR3 nucleotides: TGTGCCAGCAGTATCCAGGGGAACACTGAAGCTTTCTTT. The chain links TRBV6-5 to TRBJ1-1, with D possibly matching TRBD1 (5 bases). The CDR3 runs 13 residues. Germline V gene sequence: CDR1 MNHEY, CDR2 SVGAGI. V lost 5 bases and J 1 base, leaving 8 bases between the germline ends.

Here the CDR3 DNA reads TGTGCCAGTAGTTCAGGGGAAGACAGGGAAGGCTATGGCTACACCTTC. It translates to CASSSGEDREGYGYTF. The rearrangement uses TRBV19 and TRBJ1-2; 7 bases map to TRBD1. CDR1 LNHDA and CDR2 SQIVND come from the germline V gene (reference sequence). The CDR3 runs to 16 residues. V lost 5 bases to trimming and J lost 4 bases; unmatched junction nucleotides: 13.

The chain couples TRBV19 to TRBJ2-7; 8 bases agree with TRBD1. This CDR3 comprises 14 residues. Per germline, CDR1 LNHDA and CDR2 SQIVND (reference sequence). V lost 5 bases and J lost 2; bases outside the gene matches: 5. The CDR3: CASSLQGGPYEQYF. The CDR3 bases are TGTGCCAGTAGTCTACAGGGGGGTCCCTACGAGCAGTACTTC.

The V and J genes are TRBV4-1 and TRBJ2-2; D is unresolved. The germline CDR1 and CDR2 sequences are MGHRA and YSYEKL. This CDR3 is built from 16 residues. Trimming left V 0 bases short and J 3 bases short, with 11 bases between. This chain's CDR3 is CASSQDQTPYTGELFF. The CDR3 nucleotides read TGCGCCAGCAGCCAAGATCAAACTCCTTACACCGGGGAGCTGTTTTTT.

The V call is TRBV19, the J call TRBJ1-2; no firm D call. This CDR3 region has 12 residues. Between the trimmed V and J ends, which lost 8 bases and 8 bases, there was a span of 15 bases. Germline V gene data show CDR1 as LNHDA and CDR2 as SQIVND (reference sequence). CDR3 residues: CASRSPTWGYTF. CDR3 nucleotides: TGTGCCAGTCGTTCCCCCACATGGGGCTACACCTTC.